A selection of T cell receptor beta chains follows, all from one sample in a study of technical replicates of blood from four donors. The protocol was immunoSEQ multiplex PCR, while the TCRdb copy is restricted to in-frame clones and leaves out a portion. Found here are around 80,000 clones, over 75% of them singletons; the top ten hold less than 0.5%. The sequencing sample was made of T cells isolated from PBMCs. The receptors shown here come from a human donor in good health. The conserved cysteine and the conserved F or W are not part of the CDR3 here.

V: TRBV7-8; J: TRBJ2-7; CDR3: ASSPNMDEQY
V: TRBV19; J: TRBJ1-1; CDR3: ASNRNTEAF
V: TRBV19; J: TRBJ2-5; CDR3: ASSIILAVSAETQY
V: TRBV9; J: TRBJ1-2; CDR3: ASSVGGGSYGYT
V: TRBV10-3; J: TRBJ2-7; CDR3: AISESRSSYEQY
V: TRBV6-5; J: TRBJ1-2; CDR3: ASSYVTGEFSGYT
V: TRBV19; J: TRBJ1-1; CDR3: ASSTGTGWNTEAF
V: TRBV7-3; J: TRBJ1-1; CDR3: ASSMTGAYTEAF
V: TRBV25-1; J: TRBJ2-7; CDR3: ASQTGGNEQY
V: TRBV4-2; J: TRBJ2-1; CDR3: ASSRDGTLNNEQF
V: TRBV28; J: TRBJ2-7; CDR3: ASSLGRELDEQY
V: TRBV27; J: TRBJ1-5; CDR3: ASSFSRNSNQPQH
V: TRBV6-5; J: TRBJ2-3; CDR3: ASSYIADTDTQY
V: TRBV2; J: TRBJ2-7; CDR3: ASSARGYEQY
V: TRBV11-3; J: TRBJ1-1; CDR3: ASSRTGGDSEAF